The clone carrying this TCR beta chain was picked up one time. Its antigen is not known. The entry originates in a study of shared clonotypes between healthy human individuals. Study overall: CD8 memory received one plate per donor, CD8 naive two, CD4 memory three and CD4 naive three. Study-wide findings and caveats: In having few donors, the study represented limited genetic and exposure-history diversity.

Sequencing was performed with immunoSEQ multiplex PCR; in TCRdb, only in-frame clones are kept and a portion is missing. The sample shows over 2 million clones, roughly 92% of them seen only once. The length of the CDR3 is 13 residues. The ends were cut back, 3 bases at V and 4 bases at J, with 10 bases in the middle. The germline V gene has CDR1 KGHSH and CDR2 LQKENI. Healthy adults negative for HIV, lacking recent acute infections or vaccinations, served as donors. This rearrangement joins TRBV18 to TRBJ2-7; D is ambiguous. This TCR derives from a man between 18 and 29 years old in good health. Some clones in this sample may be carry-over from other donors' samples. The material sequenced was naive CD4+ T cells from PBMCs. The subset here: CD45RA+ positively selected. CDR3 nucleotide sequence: TGTGCCAGCTCACCCAAACCGGGTTACGAGCAGTACTTC. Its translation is CASSPKPGYEQYF. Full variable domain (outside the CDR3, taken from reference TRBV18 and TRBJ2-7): NAGVMQNPRHLVRRRGQEARLRCSPMKGHSHVYWYRQLPEEGLKFMVYLQKENIIDESGMPKERFSAEFPKEGPSILRIQQVVRGDSAAYFCASSPKPGYEQYFGPGTRLTVT.